This T cell receptor (beta chain) stems from a study of vaccination effects on CD4 cells after COVID-19. Whole-study context: Post-vaccine draws lagged the second dose by a median of 72 days.

The assay was immunoSEQ multiplex PCR, and TCRdb's table has in-frame clones only and misses some. This table holds 65,000 to 75,000 clones, about 74% found once. Details on this clone: Its antigen is unknown.

With the ViraFEST assay, the study expanded antigen-specific CD4+ T cells using viral peptide pools, then sequenced them. It was after around eleven days of culture that CD4+ T cells were isolated. Vaccine administered to participants consisted of two doses of either BNT162b2 or mRNA-1273. V lost 3 bases and J lost 4; bases outside the gene matches: 6. This CDR3 contains 15 residues. Germline loops: CDR1 SGHTA, CDR2 FQGTGA. Sequenced material: CD4+ T cells from PBMCs cultured with HCoV-229E spike peptides, taken after COVID-19 vaccination. This chain links TRBV7-3 with TRBJ2-3, with TRBD2 matching 8 bases. The sequence derives from a human donor who received a COVID-19 vaccine. CDR3 coding DNA: TGTGCCAGCAGCTTTACCCGGGGGGGGGCAGATACGCAGTATTTT. Amino acid sequence: CASSFTRGGADTQYF.